This entry describes one T cell receptor (beta chain). The germline gives CDR1 LNHDA, CDR2 SQIVND (reference sequence). This CDR3 contains 17 residues. Trimming removed 5 bases from V and 7 bases from J; junction bases left unmatched: 15. The data were obtained in a study of blood T cell repertoires in COVID-19. Background on the study: Both acute and convalescent COVID-19 samples were obtained from the United States, Italy and Spain. T cells, B-cell-depleted T cells, or PBMCs supplied cDNA or gDNA.

Original methodology: Nucleated cell counts were estimated from reference gene primer amplification. Some clones are missing from TCRdb's copy, which holds only in-frame ones; the method was immunoSEQ multiplex PCR. V and J calls plus clone size are reproduced from that table; the DNA served to infer D and trimming. The table lists fewer than 35,000 clones, 82% of them singletons. The sequencing input was peripheral blood. The TCR was taken from a man older than 75 with active or convalescent COVID-19. V usage is TRBV19 and J usage is TRBJ2-1, with 9 bases identical to TRBD2. The CDR3 loop is CASSHAPIAGAGNEQFF. CDR3 bases: TGTGCCAGTAGTCATGCACCGATAGCGGGGGCCGGTAATGAGCAGTTCTTC.